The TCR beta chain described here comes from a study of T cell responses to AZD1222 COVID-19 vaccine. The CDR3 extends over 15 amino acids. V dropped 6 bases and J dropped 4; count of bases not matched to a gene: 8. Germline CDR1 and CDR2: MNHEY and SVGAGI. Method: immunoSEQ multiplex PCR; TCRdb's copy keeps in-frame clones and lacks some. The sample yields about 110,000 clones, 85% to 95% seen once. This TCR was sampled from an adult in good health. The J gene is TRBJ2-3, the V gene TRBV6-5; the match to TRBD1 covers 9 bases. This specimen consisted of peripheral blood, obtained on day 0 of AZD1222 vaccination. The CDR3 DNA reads TGTGCCAGCAGCGTGGAGGACAGGGGTCCAGATACGCAGTATTTT. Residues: CASSVEDRGPDTQYF.